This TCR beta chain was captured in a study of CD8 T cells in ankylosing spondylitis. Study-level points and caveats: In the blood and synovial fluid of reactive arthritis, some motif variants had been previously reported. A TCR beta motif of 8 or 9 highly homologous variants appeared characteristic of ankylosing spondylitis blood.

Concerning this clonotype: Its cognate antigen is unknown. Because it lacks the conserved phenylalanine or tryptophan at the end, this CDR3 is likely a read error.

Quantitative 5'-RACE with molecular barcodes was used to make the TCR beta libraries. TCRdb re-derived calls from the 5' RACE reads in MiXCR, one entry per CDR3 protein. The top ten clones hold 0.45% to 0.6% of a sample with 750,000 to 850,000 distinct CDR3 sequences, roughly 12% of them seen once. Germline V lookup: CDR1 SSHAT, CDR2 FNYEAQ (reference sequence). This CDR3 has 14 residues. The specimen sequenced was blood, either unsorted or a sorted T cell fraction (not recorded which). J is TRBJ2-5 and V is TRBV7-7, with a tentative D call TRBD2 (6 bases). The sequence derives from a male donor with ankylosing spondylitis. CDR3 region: CASSPAGFQETQYL. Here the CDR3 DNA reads TGTGCTAGCAGTCCCGCGGGGTTCCAAGAGACCCAGTACCTC.